The rows below give T cell receptor beta chains drawn from one sample of a study of OX40 agonist ivuxolimab in advanced cancers. Clones were read by immunoSEQ multiplex PCR, and TCRdb kept only the in-frame ones, dropping some. The data hold 12,000 or so clones, with approximately 76% observed a single time. The specimen comprised CD4+ or CD8+ T cells sorted from blood, sampled in a trial of the OX40 agonist ivuxolimab. The receptors shown here come from an adult with an advanced solid tumor such as melanoma, head and neck, liver or kidney cancer. CDR3s include the opening cysteine and the closing phenylalanine or tryptophan. Fields, in order: J gene, D gene, clone size, V gene, CDR3 DNA, CDR3 protein. A D gene is named only where the DNA matches it firmly. Size tells how often a clone was seen (once, few, many) or the class of an expanded clone, and some rows leave it out.

>TRBJ2-1|TRBD2|NA|TRBV28
TGTGCCAGCACCCTCAGCGGGAGTAGTTCCGATGAGCAGTTCTTC
CASTLSGSSSDEQFF
>TRBJ1-5|NA|NA|TRBV4-1
TGCGCCAGCAGCCAAGAATTCAGTTATCCCCAGCATTTT
CASSQEFSYPQHF
>TRBJ2-7|NA|NA|TRBV7-9
TGTGCCAGCAGCTCACCACTCGAAAGGGTATACGAGCAGTACTTC
CASSSPLERVYEQYF
>TRBJ2-1|NA|NA|TRBV30
TGTGCCTGGAGTCGAGCTAGGGAGCAGTTCTTC
CAWSRAREQFF
>TRBJ1-5|TRBD1|once|TRBV7-8
TGTGCCAGCAGCTTGGTAGGGGGCGAGCCCCAGCATTTT
CASSLVGGEPQHF
>TRBJ1-5|NA|NA|TRBV19
TGTGCCAGTACTTGGGTGACACATAAATTATTTAGCAATCAGCCCCAGCATTTT
CASTWVTHKLFSNQPQHF
>TRBJ1-2|TRBD1|NA|TRBV29-1
TGCAGCGTTGAAGACAGGGGGGGCTACACCTTC
CSVEDRGGYTF
>TRBJ2-1|NA|NA|TRBV6-5
TGTGCCAGCAGTCTTGGGACCCTCGGCTACAATGAGCAGTTCTTC
CASSLGTLGYNEQFF
>TRBJ2-7|TRBD2|NA|TRBV9
TGTGCCAGCAGCCCCAGACTAGCGGGGGCCTACGAGCAGTACTTC
CASSPRLAGAYEQYF
>TRBJ1-1|TRBD1|NA|TRBV4-1
TGCGCCAGCAGCGGGACAGTTTTTAACACTGAAGCTTTCTTT
CASSGTVFNTEAFF
>TRBJ1-4|NA|NA|TRBV7-9
TGTGCCAGCAGCTTAGAGCTCGACAGGCGCACTAATGAAAAACTGTTTTTT
CASSLELDRRTNEKLFF
>TRBJ2-3|TRBD2|few|TRBV7-6
TGTGCCAGCAGCCTCCCGGTGAGCGGGAATGAGATAGATACGCAGTATTTT
CASSLPVSGNEIDTQYF
>TRBJ1-2|NA|NA|TRBV4-1
TGCGCCAGCAGCCAGGGCAGGGCCAATAACTATGGCTACACCTTC
CASSQGRANNYGYTF
>TRBJ1-1|NA|NA|TRBV6-1
TGTGCCAGTAACAGAGACATTCAGAACACTGAAGCTTTCTTT
CASNRDIQNTEAFF
>TRBJ2-1|NA|NA|TRBV27
TGTGCCAGCAGCTCCACTAGCTACAATGAGCAGTTCTTC
CASSSTSYNEQFF
>TRBJ1-2|NA|few|TRBV7-9
TGTGCCAGCAGCCATGGAGACGACTACACCTTC
CASSHGDDYTF